This is a list of T cell receptor beta chains from one sample in a study of a mutant IDH1 vaccine in newly diagnosed glioma. TCRdb keeps only in-frame clones here, not all; method: immunoSEQ multiplex PCR. Here the sample spans roughly 61,000 clones, about 80% being singletons. For these receptors, no antigen is known. Sample: PBMCs, taken from a glioma patient whose treatment included an IDH1 peptide vaccine. Receptor source: a man aged 50-59 years with glioma. CDR3s include the opening cysteine and the closing phenylalanine or tryptophan. Each record gives: J gene, clone size, V gene, D gene, CDR3 protein, CDR3 DNA. D genes are given only for firm matches. Size values are once, few and many counts, or a class for expanded clones, and some rows have none.

J gene: TRBJ1-1
clone size: NA
V gene: TRBV2
D gene: NA
CDR3 protein: CASSGQLSTEAFF
CDR3 DNA: TGTGCCAGCAGTGGACAGTTGAGCACTGAAGCTTTCTTT

J gene: TRBJ1-1
clone size: NA
V gene: TRBV20-1
D gene: NA
CDR3 protein: CSANNKLAFF
CDR3 DNA: TGCAGTGCTAATAATAAGTTGGCTTTCTTT

J gene: TRBJ1-1
clone size: NA
V gene: TRBV10-3
D gene: NA
CDR3 protein: CAISDSAGVNTEAFF
CDR3 DNA: TGTGCCATCAGTGACTCGGCAGGGGTGAACACTGAAGCTTTCTTT

J gene: TRBJ2-7
clone size: NA
V gene: TRBV6-1
D gene: TRBD1
CDR3 protein: CASSATGGGEQYF
CDR3 DNA: TGTGCCAGCAGTGCCACAGGGGGCGGTGAGCAGTACTTC

J gene: TRBJ1-1
clone size: NA
V gene: TRBV10-3
D gene: NA
CDR3 protein: CAISEGIVEVSEAFF
CDR3 DNA: TGTGCCATCAGTGAGGGGATTGTAGAGGTCTCTGAAGCTTTCTTT

J gene: TRBJ1-6
clone size: NA
V gene: TRBV6-5
D gene: TRBD1
CDR3 protein: CASRRGGYGSPLHF
CDR3 DNA: TGTGCCAGCAGGAGAGGGGGCTACGGTTCACCCCTCCACTTT

J gene: TRBJ2-5
clone size: NA
V gene: TRBV29-1
D gene: NA
CDR3 protein: CSVGAGQETQYF
CDR3 DNA: TGCAGCGTTGGAGCCGGGCAAGAGACCCAGTACTTC

J gene: TRBJ2-1
clone size: NA
V gene: TRBV7-9
D gene: NA
CDR3 protein: CASSLGFGRRDEQFF
CDR3 DNA: TGTGCCAGCAGCTTAGGTTTCGGGAGAAGGGATGAGCAGTTCTTC

J gene: TRBJ1-4
clone size: NA
V gene: TRBV10-3
D gene: NA
CDR3 protein: CAISPGANEKLFF
CDR3 DNA: TGTGCCATCAGCCCCGGGGCCAATGAAAAACTGTTTTTT

J gene: TRBJ1-5
clone size: NA
V gene: TRBV15
D gene: NA
CDR3 protein: CATSRWDSLSNQPQHF
CDR3 DNA: TGTGCCACCAGCCGATGGGACTCCCTTAGCAATCAGCCCCAGCATTTT

J gene: TRBJ2-3
clone size: NA
V gene: TRBV29-1
D gene: TRBD2
CDR3 protein: CSVKRGLTDTQYF
CDR3 DNA: TGCAGCGTTAAGCGGGGCCTCACAGATACGCAGTATTTT

J gene: TRBJ2-5
clone size: NA
V gene: TRBV7-3
D gene: NA
CDR3 protein: CASSVGGGLQETQYF
CDR3 DNA: TGTGCCAGCAGCGTAGGGGGGGGCTTGCAAGAGACCCAGTACTTC

J gene: TRBJ2-7
clone size: once
V gene: TRBV7-2
D gene: TRBD1
CDR3 protein: CASSYTGGLIGEQYF
CDR3 DNA: TGTGCCAGCAGCTACACAGGGGGCCTAATAGGCGAGCAGTACTTC

J gene: TRBJ2-2
clone size: NA
V gene: TRBV5-1
D gene: NA
CDR3 protein: CASSLEPGFAGELFF
CDR3 DNA: TGCGCCAGCAGCTTGGAACCGGGGTTCGCCGGGGAGCTGTTTTTT

J gene: TRBJ2-3
clone size: NA
V gene: TRBV10-3
D gene: NA
CDR3 protein: CAIAGDTQYF
CDR3 DNA: TGTGCCATCGCAGGTGATACGCAGTATTTT

J gene: TRBJ2-7
clone size: NA
V gene: TRBV7-2
D gene: NA
CDR3 protein: CASTGRGVYEQYF
CDR3 DNA: TGTGCCAGCACCGGACGCGGGGTCTACGAGCAGTACTTC

J gene: TRBJ2-2
clone size: few
V gene: TRBV19
D gene: TRBD2
CDR3 protein: CASSSGMWSGMTGELFF
CDR3 DNA: TGTGCCAGTAGTTCGGGGATGTGGAGCGGGATGACCGGGGAGCTGTTTTTT

J gene: TRBJ2-5
clone size: NA
V gene: TRBV13
D gene: TRBD2
CDR3 protein: CASSLGTRIETQYF
CDR3 DNA: TGTGCCAGCAGCCTCGGGACTAGAATTGAGACCCAGTACTTC

J gene: TRBJ2-2
clone size: NA
V gene: TRBV11-2
D gene: TRBD1
CDR3 protein: CASSLRDRRLRGTGELFF
CDR3 DNA: TGTGCCAGCAGCCTCCGGGACAGACGACTCCGGGGCACCGGGGAGCTGTTTTTT

J gene: TRBJ1-2
clone size: NA
V gene: TRBV4-2
D gene: NA
CDR3 protein: CASSQVVGNGYTF
CDR3 DNA: TGTGCCAGCAGCCAAGTCGTGGGGAATGGCTACACCTTC